Following are 16 T cell receptor beta chains from one sample sequenced in a study of early stage breast cancer tumors (dated by TCRdb to 2016 to 2017). The library relied on the immunoSEQ multiplex PCR assay. Drawn from immuneACCESS, this table holds only the in-frame rearrangements with V and J called that TCRdb kept. Clones are partly lost; checked studies trace under half to an unresolved V gene and leave the rest unexplained. This sample holds 9,000 to 10,000 clones; around 70% were observed only once. The biggest ten clones account for around 7% of the sample. The sequenced material came from breast tumor tissue. The receptors shown here come from a person in their fifties with breast cancer.

This clone was counted between two and nine times. The chain links TRBV28 to TRBJ1-2; weak D call: TRBD1 (5 bases). V was trimmed by 8 bases and J by 7 bases, leaving 17 bases between them. The CDR3 extends over 13 amino acids. Germline V gene lookup returns CDR1 MDHEN and CDR2 SYDVKM. This CDR3 reads CASAEGAVFGYTF. CDR3 nucleotides: TGTGCCAGCGCTGAAGGGGCAGTTTTTGGCTACACCTTC.

The chain has TRBV5-1 and TRBJ1-2, with 9 bases identical to TRBD1. The CDR3 sequence is 15 residues long. V trimming: 0 bases; J trimming: 4 bases; junction bases outside the gene matches: 4. Germline CDR1 is SGHRS and CDR2 is YFSETQ. CDR3 in amino acids: CASSLDGQGFYGYTF. The CDR3, as DNA: TGCGCCAGCAGCTTGGACGGACAGGGGTTCTATGGCTACACCTTC.

V usage is TRBV19 and J usage is TRBJ2-6, with D perhaps TRBD1 (6 bases). The CDR3 covers 17 residues. CDR1 is LNHDA and CDR2 is SQIVND in the germline V gene (reference sequence). The ends were cut back, 4 bases at V and 0 bases at J, with 13 bases in the middle. The CDR3 sequence: CASSTARTASGANVLTF. As DNA, the CDR3 is TGTGCCAGTAGTACCGCTCGGACAGCCTCTGGGGCCAACGTCCTGACTTTC.

The chain carries TRBV4-3 and TRBJ1-2, with D tentatively TRBD1 (6 bases). Germline CDR1 reads LGHNA; CDR2 reads YSLEER. The CDR3 totals 14 residues. The V end was cut by 5 bases, the J end by 6 bases, with 16 bases between. CDR3 sequence reads: CASSVSGERDGYTF. The CDR3 nucleotides are TGCGCCAGCAGCGTTTCAGGGGAAAGGGATGGCTACACCTTC.

J is TRBJ2-2 and V is TRBV6-6; 7 positions agree with TRBD2. With V trimmed by 2 bases and J by 4 bases, 4 bases remained unmatched. The CDR3 runs 15 residues. The V gene's germline CDR1 is MNHNY and CDR2 SVGAGI (reference sequence). CDR3 amino acids: CASSYGWGGTGELFF. The CDR3 DNA follows: TGTGCCAGCAGTTACGGGTGGGGGGGCACCGGGGAGCTGTTTTTT.

This chain connects TRBV9 to TRBJ2-2; D might be TRBD1 (5 bases). The CDR3 consists of 14 residues. CDR1 is SGDLS, CDR2 YYNGEE, per germline. The CDR3 DNA is TGTGCAGCCAGGGATTTGTCGAACACCGGGGAGCTGTTTTTT. It yields the protein CAARDLSNTGELFF.

The V and J genes are TRBV4-1 and TRBJ2-3; D may be TRBD1 or TRBD2 (7 bases each). The ends were cut back, 4 bases at V and 14 bases at J, with 22 bases in the middle. The germline V gene encodes CDR1 MGHRA and CDR2 YSYEKL. This CDR3 is built from 14 residues. The DNA of the CDR3 is TGCGCCAGCAGCCCCGCGTTGGGAGGGGGCAATGCGTATTTT. It translates to CASSPALGGGNAYF.

The J gene is TRBJ1-2, the V gene TRBV5-6; no definite D call. Germline CDR1 SGHDT, CDR2 YYEEEE. This CDR3 region has 15 residues. Trimming pared 4 bases from V and 4 bases from J, leaving 17 bases between. CDR3 region: CASSPGSGLGYGYTF. CDR3 nucleotides: TGTGCCAGCAGCCCGGGGTCCGGGCTGGGCTATGGCTACACCTTC.

This clone has more than one count but fewer than ten. The chain recombines TRBV5-1 with TRBJ1-1, with 7 bases that match TRBD1. CDR3 size: 15 residues. The germline V gene encodes CDR1 SGHRS and CDR2 YFSETQ. J was trimmed by 1 base and V by 3 bases; bases with no gene match: 6. The DNA of the CDR3 is TGCGCCAGCAGCTCCCAGGGACAGCCGAACACTGAAGCTTTCTTT. Translation gives CASSSQGQPNTEAFF.

The count of this clone is one. V and J are TRBV5-4 and TRBJ2-3, with D uncertain. The germline V and J ends were trimmed by 7 bases and 2 bases, with 14 bases remaining between them. The CDR3 runs 14 residues. Germline loops: CDR1 SGHNT, CDR2 YYREEE (reference sequence). The CDR3 DNA reads as TGTGCCAGCTACATTACGGGTAACACAGATACGCAGTATTTT. Amino acid sequence: CASYITGNTDTQYF. The full variable domain, its missing parts supplied by reference TRBV5-4 and TRBJ2-3, is ETGVTQSPTHLIKTRGQQVTLRCSSQSGHNTVSWYQQALGQGPQFIFQYYREEENGRGNFPPRFSGLQFPNYSSELNVNALELDDSALYLCASYITGNTDTQYFGPGTRLTVL.

This clone was counted only a few times. The V gene is TRBV5-6, the J gene TRBJ2-1; possibly TRBD1 for D (5 bases). Germline assignment: CDR1 SGHDT and CDR2 YYEEEE. The CDR3 runs to 13 residues. Trimming removed 4 bases at V and 4 bases at J, with 9 bases between. The CDR3 reads CASSPDTYNEQFF. The CDR3 DNA reads TGTGCCAGCAGCCCGGACACTTACAATGAGCAGTTCTTC.

V gene TRBV5-1 combines with J gene TRBJ1-2; weak D call: TRBD1 (6 bases). The ends were cut back, 4 bases at V and 3 bases at J, with 13 bases in the middle. The length of the CDR3 is 14 residues. CDR1 and CDR2 (germline): SGHRS, YFSETQ. The CDR3 reads CASSLGQSYYGYTF. In DNA form, the CDR3 reads TGCGCCAGCAGCCTCGGACAGTCTTACTATGGCTACACCTTC.

The chain recombines TRBV9 with TRBJ2-1; 16 bases match TRBD2. CDR1 is SGDLS, CDR2 YYNGEE, per germline. The CDR3 has 17 residues. Germline trimming cut 4 bases from V and 6 bases from J; bases unmatched to any gene: 7. CDR3 DNA sequence: TGTGCCAGCAGCCCCCAAGGGACTAGCGGGGGGGCCAATGAGCAGTTCTTC. The encoded protein is CASSPQGTSGGANEQFF. Full variable domain (remainder filled in from reference TRBV9 and TRBJ2-1): DSGVTQTPKHLITATGQRVTLRCSPRSGDLSVYWYQQSLDQGLQFLIQYYNGEERAKGNILERFSAQQFPDLHSELNLSSLELGDSALYFCASSPQGTSGGANEQFFGPGTRLTVL.

The chain links TRBV9 to TRBJ2-2; possibly TRBD1 for D (5 bases). Trimming took 5 bases from V and 4 from J, leaving 9 bases between them. The CDR3 is 13 amino acids. The V gene's germline CDR1 is SGDLS and CDR2 YYNGEE. The CDR3 coding sequence is TGTGCCAGCAGGGGTAGGGGCACCGGGGAGCTGTTTTTT. Translating gives CASRGRGTGELFF.

The rearrangement uses TRBV19 and TRBJ1-5; D gene uncertain. Germline V CDR1 and CDR2: LNHDA, SQIVND (reference sequence). Trimming cost V 6 bases and J 7 bases, with 10 bases left between them. This CDR3 is 12 amino acids long. The CDR3 is CASSPGGQPQHF. CDR3 nucleotides: TGTGCCAGTAGCCCCGGAGGCCAGCCCCAGCATTTT.

The V call is TRBV28, the J call TRBJ2-7; D remains ambiguous. The germline gives CDR1 MDHEN, CDR2 SYDVKM. V was shortened by 1 base and J by 4 bases, with 5 bases between the two germline ends. The CDR3 length is 12 residues. The CDR3: CASSLFRYEQYF. The DNA for the CDR3 is TGTGCCAGCAGTTTATTCCGATACGAGCAGTACTTC.